This TCR beta chain was observed in a study of shared clonotypes between healthy human individuals. Study-level background: Per donor, CD8 memory used one plate, CD8 naive used two, CD4 memory used three and CD4 naive used three.

The CDR3 spans 15 residues. Germline V gives CDR1 SGHRS, CDR2 YFSETQ. Between the trimmed V and J ends, which lost 0 bases and 6 bases, there was a span of 12 bases. Study observations and caveats: Sequencing depth was expected to affect clonotype sharing among donors. The diversity represented, both genetic and in exposure history, was limited by few donors.

Note on this clone: The target antigen is unknown.

Investigators divided CD4+ cells into CD45RA+ naive and CD45RA-negative memory subsets. TCRdb's copy holds only in-frame clones and misses some; the assay was immunoSEQ multiplex PCR. In the table there are over 400,000 clones, approximately 95% of which are singletons. This TCR derives from a woman between 25 and 40 years old in good health. The sequenced sample was naive CD4+ T cells sorted from blood. The sample's subset: CD45RA+ positively selected. The genes are TRBV5-1 and TRBJ2-2, with unresolved D. DNA for the CDR3: TGCGCCAGCAGCTTGGAGGGCAGTCCGGCCGGGGAGCTGTTTTTT. Protein: CASSLEGSPAGELFF.